The 28 T cell receptor beta chains reported below all come from one sample, sequenced in a study of blood T cell repertoires in COVID-19. TCRdb's table, derived via immunoSEQ multiplex PCR, lists solely in-frame clones and lacks some. Of over 100,000 clones in the sample, about nine tenths were seen once. Sequencing input: peripheral blood. The source of these receptors is a man in his fifties or sixties with acute or convalescent COVID-19.

The chain recombines TRBV5-4 with TRBJ2-5, with 8 nucleotides matching TRBD1. Trimming at V came to 4 bases and at J to 3 bases, leaving 11 bases not matched to a gene. This CDR3 spans 16 amino acids. Germline V gene sequence: CDR1 SGHNT, CDR2 YYREEE (reference sequence). The CDR3 loop is CASSQNRPGGKETQYF. CDR3 in DNA: TGTGCCAGCAGCCAAAATAGGCCAGGGGGCAAAGAGACCCAGTACTTC.

The chain recombines TRBV29-1 with TRBJ2-5; weak D call: TRBD1 (5 bases). V was clipped by 0 bases and J by 5 bases, with 19 bases between them. The CDR3 is 16 amino acids. Germline assignment: CDR1 SQVTM and CDR2 ANQGSEA. CDR3 sequence reads: CSVEEAREIWVETQYF. Here the CDR3 DNA reads TGCAGCGTTGAAGAGGCCAGGGAAATATGGGTGGAGACCCAGTACTTC.

The gene calls are TRBV6-1 and TRBJ1-5, with D unclear. The V and J ends lost 3 bases and 7 bases respectively, with 7 bases between them. Germline V gene data show CDR1 as MNHNS and CDR2 as SASEGT. There are 12 residues in the CDR3. The CDR3 sequence is CASSDSGQPQHF. The DNA of the CDR3 is TGTGCCAGCAGTGACAGTGGCCAGCCCCAGCATTTT.

CDR3 sequence: CAWSVPEHRGTSYNEQFF. DNA for the CDR3: TGTGCCTGGAGTGTACCCGAACACAGGGGAACCTCCTACAATGAGCAGTTCTTC. V and J are TRBV30 and TRBJ2-1; 7 nucleotides match TRBD1. Per germline, CDR1 GTSNPN and CDR2 SVGIG (reference sequence). J gave up 0 bases and V 0 bases, and 11 bases lay outside the gene matches. The CDR3 length is 18 residues.

This chain connects TRBV19 to TRBJ2-4; a possible D gene is TRBD1 (5 bases). There are 13 residues in the CDR3. CDR1 and CDR2 (germline): LNHDA, SQIVND (reference sequence). The V end lost 7 bases, the J end lost 8 bases, and 15 bases lay between the germline ends. The CDR3 region has the DNA TGTGCCAGTATGGGTACGCCCAGGGACATTCAGTACTTC. The encoded protein is CASMGTPRDIQYF.

J is TRBJ2-7 and V is TRBV11-2, with 7 bases lining up with TRBD2. V lost 3 bases, J lost 5 bases, and 13 bases stayed unmatched. From germline, CDR1 is SGHAT and CDR2 FQNNGV. The CDR3 is 16 amino acids. The CDR3 loop is CASSLGGTTPSHEQYF. DNA of the CDR3: TGTGCCAGCAGCTTGGGGGGGACTACGCCGTCCCACGAGCAGTACTTC. The full variable domain, completed using reference TRBV11-2 and TRBJ2-7, is EAGVAQSPRYKIIEKRQSVAFWCNPISGHATLYWYQQILGQGPKLLIQFQNNGVVDDSQLPKDRFSAERLKGVDSTLKIQPAKLEDSAVYLCASSLGGTTPSHEQYFGPGTRLTVT.

The V call is TRBV6-5, the J call TRBJ1-1; 7 bases fit TRBD1. CDR3 size: 14 residues. The germline CDR1 and CDR2 sequences are MNHEY and SVGAGI. V lost 5 bases, J lost 4 bases, and 7 bases stayed unmatched. The chain's CDR3 is CASSPLTGTTEAFF. CDR3 sequence (DNA): TGTGCCAGCAGTCCGTTGACAGGGACCACTGAAGCTTTCTTT.

Details on this clone: The same CDR3 also results from other DNA sequences found in this sample. The chain carries TRBV15 and TRBJ2-5; TRBD2 might be the D (6 bases). The CDR3 is 13 residues long. The germline V and J ends were trimmed by 6 bases and 2 bases, with 10 bases remaining between them. From germline, CDR1 is LNHNV and CDR2 YYDKDF (reference sequence). The CDR3 nucleotides read TGTGCCACCAGTCGGGCGGGGCAAGAGACCCAGTACTTC. Translation gives CATSRAGQETQYF.

The gene calls are TRBV6-6 and TRBJ2-7; 8 nucleotides line up with TRBD2. The germline V gene encodes CDR1 MNHNY and CDR2 SVGAGI (reference sequence). The junction had 15 bases not matched to a gene; V was cut back by 7 bases and J by 4 bases. This CDR3 is built from 16 residues. The DNA of the CDR3 is TGTGCCAGCAATCCGAGGACTAGCCTGGGGGTATACGAGCAGTACTTC. Amino acid sequence: CASNPRTSLGVYEQYF.

Only one count was recorded for this clone. The gene calls are TRBV2 and TRBJ1-1; perhaps TRBD1 as D (6 bases). In germline, CDR1 is SNHLY, CDR2 FYNNEI. The CDR3 sequence is 14 residues long. V was trimmed by 6 bases and J by 3 bases, leaving 14 bases between them. The CDR3 sequence: CASRYRVTDTEAFF. The CDR3 coding sequence is TGTGCCAGCAGGTACAGGGTAACGGACACTGAAGCTTTCTTT.

The chain links TRBV10-3 to TRBJ2-2; no clear D gene. Germline loops: CDR1 ENHRY, CDR2 SYGVKD. CDR3 length equals 12 residues. V gave up 10 bases and J gave up 4 bases, with 10 bases separating them. CDR3 nucleotide sequence: TGTGCCACCATGGGCCCCACCGGGGAGCTGTTTTTT. It translates to CATMGPTGELFF.

The chain uses TRBV11-1 and TRBJ1-1, with D hard to call. Trimming removed 3 bases from V and 0 bases from J, with 2 bases in between. The V gene's germline CDR1 is SGHAT and CDR2 FQDESV (reference sequence). The CDR3 has 12 amino acids. Here the CDR3 DNA reads TGTGCCAGCAGCTTCGTGAACACTGAAGCTTTCTTT. It is translated as CASSFVNTEAFF.

V gene TRBV9 combines with J gene TRBJ2-5; 10 bases are a match to TRBD2. The CDR3 consists of 16 residues. Germline V gene lookup returns CDR1 SGDLS and CDR2 YYNGEE. J lost 5 bases, V lost 4 bases, and 11 bases had no gene match. CDR3 amino acids: CASSRAGAGGPETQYF. Written as DNA, the CDR3 is TGTGCCAGCAGCAGAGCGGGAGCGGGGGGGCCGGAGACCCAGTACTTC.

V and J are TRBV6-4 and TRBJ1-6; TRBD1 matches at 12 bases. The CDR3 consists of 17 residues. Trimming at V came to 1 base and at J to 10 bases, leaving 8 bases not matched to a gene. Germline V gene lookup returns CDR1 MRHNA and CDR2 SNTAGT. The CDR3: CASSDFGDRGRESPLHF. The CDR3, as DNA: TGTGCCAGCAGTGACTTTGGGGACAGGGGGCGCGAATCACCCCTCCACTTT.

The CDR3 sequence: CASRGQRLTEAFF. The DNA of the CDR3 is TGTGCCAGCAGAGGACAACGTCTCACTGAAGCTTTCTTT. This chain joins TRBV12-3 or TRBV12-4 and TRBJ1-1; the D gene is possibly TRBD1 (5 bases). The length of the CDR3 is 13 residues. V lost 6 bases to trimming and J lost 4 bases, with 12 bases between them.

This clone appeared a few times. The chain employs TRBV7-9 and TRBJ1-1; possible D gene TRBD1, 5 bases. Germline CDR1 is SEHNR and CDR2 is FQNEAQ (reference sequence). Trimming pared 4 bases from V and 1 base from J, leaving 19 bases between. The CDR3 is 17 residues long. The CDR3 is CASSSYIFLTENTEAFF. CDR3 DNA sequence: TGTGCCAGCAGCTCCTACATTTTCCTGACAGAGAACACTGAAGCTTTCTTT.

The chain couples TRBV2 to TRBJ1-2; 9 bases align to TRBD1. Germline V lookup: CDR1 SNHLY, CDR2 FYNNEI. This CDR3 is 13 amino acids long. V shed 8 bases and J 8 bases; nucleotides not matched to a gene: 9. The CDR3 DNA reads TGTGCCAGCCTAACAACAGGGGGCGCCGGCTACACCTTC. It specifies CASLTTGGAGYTF. The full variable domain, rest sourced from reference TRBV2 and TRBJ1-2, is EPEVTQTPSHQVTQMGQEVILRCVPISNHLYFYWYRQILGQKVEFLVSFYNNEISEKSEIFDDQFSVERPDGSNFTLKIRSTKLEDSAMYFCASLTTGGAGYTFGSGTRLTVV.

The chain couples TRBV30 to TRBJ1-2; 11 bases agree with TRBD1. The CDR3 runs 14 residues. J was trimmed by 4 bases and V by 3 bases; bases with no gene match: 4. CDR1 is GTSNPN and CDR2 is SVGIG in the germline V gene (reference sequence). CDR3 residues: CAWSGTGGVYGYTF. DNA of the CDR3: TGTGCCTGGAGCGGGACAGGGGGAGTCTATGGCTACACCTTC.

This clone was detected once. The chain couples TRBV5-4 to TRBJ2-1, with 9 bases aligning to TRBD2. The CDR3 is made up of 16 amino acids. Germline V CDR1 and CDR2: SGHNT, YYREEE (reference sequence). V dropped 4 bases and J dropped 5; count of bases not matched to a gene: 10. CDR3 nucleotide sequence: TGTGCCAGCAGCGCCGCCCAGCGGGGGGCCGACAATGAGCAGTTCTTC. Translating gives CASSAAQRGADNEQFF.

The chain combines TRBV18 with TRBJ1-1; D is undetermined. The germline gives CDR1 KGHSH, CDR2 LQKENI. The CDR3 totals 14 residues. The germline V and J ends were trimmed by 3 bases and 6 bases, with 14 bases remaining between them. Here the CDR3 DNA reads TGTGCCAGCTCACCGGCCACAAGGGAGGCTGAAGCTTTCTTT. It specifies CASSPATREAEAFF. The full variable domain, completed using reference TRBV18 and TRBJ1-1, is NAGVMQNPRHLVRRRGQEARLRCSPMKGHSHVYWYRQLPEEGLKFMVYLQKENIIDESGMPKERFSAEFPKEGPSILRIQQVVRGDSAAYFCASSPATREAEAFFGQGTRLTVV.

J is TRBJ1-6 and V is TRBV5-1; 10 bases align to TRBD1. Per germline, CDR1 SGHRS and CDR2 YFSETQ. The CDR3 runs 15 residues. With V trimmed by 7 bases and J by 8 bases, 9 bases remained unmatched. Here the CDR3 DNA reads TGCGCCAGCTCCTCAGGTGACAGGGGGCATTCACCCCTCCACTTT. As protein: CASSSGDRGHSPLHF.

The count of this clone is one. V usage is TRBV7-5 and J usage is TRBJ1-4; whether TRBD1, the table's D call, matches the DNA was not checked. TRBV7-5 has pseudogene status. This CDR3 is 15 amino acids long. DNA of the CDR3: TGTGCCAGAAGCTTTAAAGAACAGGGCCCCGAAAAACTGTTTTTT. Translating it yields CARSFKEQGPEKLFF.

The chain recombines TRBV4-1 with TRBJ2-2; 10 bases match TRBD2. The germline V gene encodes CDR1 MGHRA and CDR2 YSYEKL. V trimming: 4 bases; J trimming: 3 bases; junction bases outside the gene matches: 2. This CDR3 comprises 15 residues. CDR3 bases: TGCGCCAGCAGCCGGAGCGGGGGGGACACCGGGGAGCTGTTTTTT. It specifies CASSRSGGDTGELFF.

To note about this clone: Germline and junction disagree at one end, which may indicate a read error. The chain has TRBV7-7 and TRBJ2-2; 9 bases fit TRBD1. The germline V gene has CDR1 SSHAT and CDR2 FNYEAQ (reference sequence). There are 22 residues in the CDR3. This CDR3 reads CASRPTGGLGPSKLPNTGELFF. The CDR3 DNA is TGTGCTAGCAGACCTACAGGGGGCCTAGGTCCCTCCAAACTACCGAACACCGGGGAGCTGTTTTTT.

V is TRBV10-1 and J is TRBJ2-3; a possible D gene is TRBD2 (6 bases). V was trimmed by 8 bases and J by 6 bases, leaving 12 bases between them. The germline gives CDR1 WNHNN, CDR2 SYGVQD (reference sequence). The CDR3 length is 12 residues. This CDR3 reads CASASGRDTQYF. The CDR3 DNA reads TGCGCCAGCGCTTCAGGGAGGGATACGCAGTATTTT.

The chain links TRBV18 to TRBJ2-7, with TRBD2 identical over 8 bases. The germline CDR1 and CDR2 sequences are KGHSH and LQKENI. The V segment lost 1 base and the J segment 5 bases; nucleotides outside the gene matches: 7. The CDR3 covers 15 residues. CDR3 sequence (DNA): TGTGCCAGCTCACCACAAGGGACTAGGCTCGACGAGCAGTACTTC. It encodes CASSPQGTRLDEQYF.

The genes are TRBV7-2 and TRBJ1-1; TRBD1 aligns across 7 bases. This CDR3 is built from 14 residues. CDR1 SGHTA and CDR2 FQGNSA come from the germline V gene. Trimming took 1 base from V and 5 from J; bases not matched to a gene: 4. CDR3 in DNA: TGTGCCAGCAGCTTAGGAGGGACAGTTACTGAAGCTTTCTTT. Translation gives CASSLGGTVTEAFF. Based on the CDR3 plus reference TRBV7-2 and TRBJ1-1, the full variable domain is GAGVSQSPSNKVTEKGKDVELRCDPISGHTALYWYRQSLGQGLEFLIYFQGNSAPDKSGLPSDRFSAERTGGSVSTLTIQRTQQEDSAVYLCASSLGGTVTEAFFGQGTRLTVV.

V usage is TRBV10-1 and J usage is TRBJ2-2, with TRBD2 identical over 10 bases. The CDR3 is made up of 20 amino acids. CDR1 and CDR2 from the germline V gene are WNHNN and SYGVQD (reference sequence). Losses at the gene ends were 11 bases for V and 6 bases for J; bases not matched to a gene: 27. CDR3 coding DNA: TGCGCCGCCCTAATCCGGCAGGCTAGCGGGGGCCGGAAGAGCTCCGGGGAGCTGTTTTTT. Translating it yields CAALIRQASGGRKSSGELFF.